Each of the 18 T cell receptor beta chains below was sequenced from the same sample in a study of beta chain features in type 1 diabetes (dated by TCRdb to the late 2010s). Broad study findings and their caveats: Type 1 diabetes patients showed a moderate but significant shortening of TCRB CDR3 length in all four CD4+ subsets.

Library creation used the immunoSEQ multiplex PCR assay. All of the isolated RNA was reverse transcribed with the High Capacity cDNA Reverse Transcription Kit, so expressed TCRB transcripts were sequenced. Not all clones reach the TCRdb copy of this immuneACCESS table, which keeps in-frame sequences only. Checked studies attribute under half of the gap to unresolved V genes and leave the rest unexplained. This sample is represented by about 340,000 clones; approximately 13% of them were singletons. The ten largest clones take up roughly 0.015% of the sample. No cognate antigen is known for these TCRs. Sequenced input: naive CD4+ T cells from blood. The cell subset or site label on this specimen signifies: true naive CD4+ T cells. Receptor source: a woman aged 18-29 years with type 1 diabetes.

This clone was counted a few times. The genes are TRBV6-6 and TRBJ2-1, with 10 bases identical to TRBD2. The J segment lost 5 bases and the V segment lost 0 bases, leaving 4 bases of the junction unmatched. Germline CDR1 reads MNHNY; CDR2 reads SVGAGI (reference sequence). The CDR3 contains 16 residues. CDR3 nucleotides: TGTGCCAGCAGTTACTCCCTAGCGGGAGCCCACAATGAGCAGTTCTTC. Its protein is CASSYSLAGAHNEQFF.

This clone was detected a few times. V and J are TRBV9 and TRBJ2-1, with 7 bases that match TRBD2. Per germline, CDR1 SGDLS and CDR2 YYNGEE. V dropped 3 bases and J dropped 0; count of bases not matched to a gene: 12. The CDR3 runs to 18 residues. The CDR3 DNA sequence: TGTGCCAGCAGCGACCATGTAGGAGCGGGGAGCTCCTACAATGAGCAGTTCTTC. Translating it yields CASSDHVGAGSSYNEQFF.

The chain combines TRBV30 with TRBJ1-2; TRBD1 matches at 9 bases. CDR1 and CDR2 (germline): GTSNPN, SVGIG (reference sequence). The CDR3 is made up of 14 amino acids. Trimming at V came to 5 bases and at J to 0 bases, leaving 4 bases not matched to a gene. The CDR3 nucleotides read TGTGCCTGGGACGGGACAGGGACTAACTATGGCTACACCTTC. Protein product: CAWDGTGTNYGYTF.

The J gene is TRBJ2-1, the V gene TRBV18, with a tentative D call TRBD2 (6 bases). The length of the CDR3 is 16 residues. V was clipped by 0 bases and J by 6 bases, with 15 bases between them. The germline CDR1 and CDR2 sequences are KGHSH and LQKENI. CDR3 loop: CASSPPRAGKPNEQFF. CDR3 DNA sequence: TGTGCCAGCTCACCACCTAGGGCGGGGAAACCCAATGAGCAGTTCTTC.

This chain joins TRBV19 and TRBJ1-5, with TRBD1 matching over 10 bases. CDR3 length: 16 residues. The germline CDR1 and CDR2 sequences are LNHDA and SQIVND (reference sequence). V was clipped by 3 bases and J by 6 bases; unmatched bases: 8. The CDR3 DNA sequence: TGTGCCAGTAGTATTCCGGGACAGGGGCTGGGTCAGCCCCAGCATTTT. Protein sequence: CASSIPGQGLGQPQHF.

This clone was recorded a few times. The V call is TRBV29-1, the J call TRBJ1-5, with a possible D match to TRBD1 (6 bases). CDR3 length: 13 amino acids. In germline, CDR1 is SQVTM, CDR2 ANQGSEA. Deletions cut 4 bases from V and 7 bases from J, with 14 bases between. CDR3 residues: CSVGTAAGQPQHF. Here the CDR3 DNA reads TGCAGCGTTGGGACAGCTGCAGGGCAGCCCCAGCATTTT.

The chain has TRBV29-1 and TRBJ2-1, with 7 bases matching TRBD1. The CDR3 runs 13 residues. The junction had 6 bases not matched to a gene; V was cut back by 6 bases and J by 4 bases. CDR1 and CDR2 (germline): SQVTM, ANQGSEA. CDR3 residues: CSVEGAAYNEQFF. CDR3 DNA: TGCAGCGTCGAGGGGGCAGCTTACAATGAGCAGTTCTTC.

The V and J genes are TRBV30 and TRBJ2-5; D is possibly TRBD2 (6 bases). V was pared by 0 bases and J by 4 bases, with 9 bases between. The CDR3 contains 13 residues. Germline CDR1 and CDR2: GTSNPN and SVGIG (reference sequence). CDR3 coding DNA: TGTGCCTGGAGTGTGACGGGAGCAGAGACCCAGTACTTC. Its protein is CAWSVTGAETQYF.

This clone occurred a few times. The CDR3 region has the DNA TGTGCCACCAAGAAAGGTTTTGAGGCCAATGAGCAGTTCTTC. Amino acids: CATKKGFEANEQFF. This chain joins TRBV7-2 and TRBJ2-1; D remains ambiguous. Per germline, CDR1 SGHTA and CDR2 FQGNSA. CDR3 size: 14 residues. V shed 10 bases and J shed 6 bases, with 19 bases lying between them.

This clone has just a few counts. This chain links TRBV5-1 with TRBJ2-2, with TRBD1 matching 8 bases. This CDR3 is 18 amino acids long. Germline V lookup: CDR1 SGHRS, CDR2 YFSETQ. V lost 1 base, J lost 5 bases, and 13 bases stayed unmatched. DNA of the CDR3: TGCGCCAGCAGCTTGCAATCATGGGGACAGGTAGCGACCGGGGAGCTGTTTTTT. It translates to CASSLQSWGQVATGELFF.

This clone came up a few times. The chain carries TRBV19 and TRBJ2-5; D is unresolved. Germline CDR1 LNHDA, CDR2 SQIVND (reference sequence). V was cut by 6 bases and J by 3 bases, with 5 bases left in between. This CDR3 region has 11 residues. The CDR3 sequence: CASSQEETQYF. DNA of the CDR3: TGTGCCAGTAGCCAGGAAGAGACCCAGTACTTC.

The chain couples TRBV5-4 to TRBJ2-1; the match to TRBD2 covers 10 bases. The V segment lost 3 bases and the J segment 2 bases; nucleotides outside the gene matches: 5. Germline values: CDR1 SGHNT, CDR2 YYREEE (reference sequence). The CDR3 sequence is 16 residues long. The CDR3 DNA is TGTGCCAGCAGCTCTAGCGGGAGTGGCACCTACAATGAGCAGTTCTTC. It codes for CASSSSGSGTYNEQFF.

This clone has only a few counts. This sequence joins TRBV7-8 and TRBJ1-2; no definite D call. The CDR3 totals 16 residues. Trimming took off 1 base at V and 4 bases at J, with 16 bases between the two ends. The germline gives CDR1 SGHVS, CDR2 FQNEAQ. CDR3 in DNA: TGTGCCAGCAGCTTAGGGGTTGGGAGTTTGGCCTATGGCTACACCTTC. This codes for CASSLGVGSLAYGYTF. Filled out from reference TRBV7-8 and TRBJ1-2, the complete variable domain reads GAGVSQSPRYKVAKRGQDVALRCDPISGHVSLFWYQQALGQGPEFLTYFQNEAQLDKSGLPSDRFFAERPEGSVSTLKIQRTQQEDSAVYLCASSLGVGSLAYGYTFGSGTRLTVV.

Only a few counts were recorded for this clone. The gene calls are TRBV10-2 and TRBJ2-7; 9 positions match TRBD2. Germline CDR1 is WSHSY and CDR2 is SAAADI. V trimming: 2 bases; J trimming: 2 bases; junction bases outside the gene matches: 1. There are 14 residues in the CDR3. The DNA for the CDR3 is TGCGCCAGCAGTGAGCTAGCGGGGACCTACGAGCAGTACGTC. Translating gives CASSELAGTYEQYV.

This sequence joins TRBV18 and TRBJ2-1, with 9 bases fitting TRBD2. V lost 4 bases, J lost 9 bases, and 13 bases stayed unmatched. This CDR3 is 16 amino acids long. Germline-derived CDR1 and CDR2 are KGHSH and LQKENI. The CDR3 DNA reads TGTGCCAGCTCACGACGTGGGGTAGCGGGAGTAGGTGAGCAGTTCTTC. It translates to CASSRRGVAGVGEQFF.

In nucleotides, the CDR3 is TGTGCCAGCAGCGCCCCTAGAGGGAGGCCCACCACGGGGGAGCTGTTTTTT. Translated: CASSAPRGRPTTGELFF. The J gene is TRBJ2-2, the V gene TRBV7-2; possible D gene TRBD2, 6 bases. V shed 5 bases and J shed 8 bases, with 24 bases lying between them. Germline CDR1 and CDR2: SGHTA and FQGNSA. The CDR3 loop spans 17 amino acids.

This chain joins TRBV19 and TRBJ2-1, with D possibly TRBD1 on 6 matching bases. The CDR3 has 15 amino acids. With 8 bases removed from V and 6 bases from J, the gap between germline ends came to 20 bases. Germline V gene lookup returns CDR1 LNHDA and CDR2 SQIVND (reference sequence). This CDR3 is CASRHPRAQGNEQFF. The CDR3 DNA follows: TGTGCCAGTCGACATCCCCGGGCACAGGGCAATGAGCAGTTCTTC.

In this sample, this clone turned up a few times. This rearrangement joins TRBV9 to TRBJ1-1, with 10 bases that match TRBD1. Germline V gene data show CDR1 as SGDLS and CDR2 as YYNGEE. Trimming removed 2 bases from V and 7 bases from J; junction bases left unmatched: 8. The CDR3 totals 15 residues. The CDR3: CASSVLTGGKNEAFF. The CDR3, as DNA: TGTGCCAGCAGCGTTCTGACAGGGGGCAAGAATGAAGCTTTCTTT.